The clone carrying this TCR beta chain has just a few counts. The antigen remains unidentified. The data were obtained in a study of beta chain features in type 1 diabetes. Study-wide points: Shortening of TCRB CDR3s, moderate but significant, appeared in all four CD4+ subsets of Type 1 diabetes patients. Since sequencing was performed on cDNA, cells with high TCR expression could be over-represented.

CD4+ naive, central memory, regulatory and stem cell-like memory cells were sorted via CD45RO/CCR7/CD25/CD127/CD95/CD27. Each sorted fraction was over 95% pure. This CDR3 is 15 amino acids long. The germline CDR1 and CDR2 sequences are MNHEY and SVGAGI. V lost 0 bases, J lost 2 bases, and 9 bases lay in between. Reverse transcription of all isolated RNA meant that expressed TCRB transcripts were sequenced. Repertoires were generated with immunoSEQ multiplex PCR, while TCRdb's copy carries only in-frame clones and drops some. This sample has about 230,000 clones, with 16% found just once. Sequences were obtained from naive CD4+ T cells from blood. The V and J genes are TRBV6-5 and TRBJ2-3; D unclear. This clonotype originated in a man aged 25-45 years with type 1 diabetes. CDR3 DNA sequence: TGTGCCAGCAGTTACTCGGCGGCACCCACAGATACGCAGTATTTT. Encoded protein: CASSYSAAPTDTQYF.